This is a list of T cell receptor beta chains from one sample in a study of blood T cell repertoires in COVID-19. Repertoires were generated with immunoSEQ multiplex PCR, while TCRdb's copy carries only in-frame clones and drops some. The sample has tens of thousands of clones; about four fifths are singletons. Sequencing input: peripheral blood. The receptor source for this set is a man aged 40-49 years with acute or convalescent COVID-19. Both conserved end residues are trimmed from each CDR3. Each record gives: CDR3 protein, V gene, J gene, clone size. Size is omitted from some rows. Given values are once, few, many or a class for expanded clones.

ASSRGTGGTEAF	TRBV27	TRBJ1-1	.
ASSVAAGVTGELF	TRBV9	TRBJ2-2	few
ASSIVGGNMNTEAF	TRBV19	TRBJ1-1	medium-sized
ASSILTGGDRNEQF	TRBV5-6	TRBJ2-1	once
ASSEPAGTSYEQY	TRBV2	TRBJ2-7	.
ASGPTGYYGYT	TRBV28	TRBJ1-2	.
ASSTRHRNTEAF	TRBV28	TRBJ1-1	.
ASSYQGNTEAF	TRBV2	TRBJ1-1	.
ASSSQDSIAHNEQF	TRBV27	TRBJ2-1	.
ASSLHGQGASGANVLT	TRBV25-1	TRBJ2-6	.
ASSSTGNEKLF	TRBV12-3/TRBV12-4	TRBJ1-4	.
ASSPYRGISYEQY	TRBV11-1	TRBJ2-7	once
ASSFQGASYEQY	TRBV27	TRBJ2-7	.
ASSEEDRDTQY	TRBV6-4	TRBJ2-3	.
ASSAATGQGSNEQF	TRBV7-2	TRBJ2-1	.
ASSLGGTGGRYGYT	TRBV5-4	TRBJ1-2	.
ASSPTGTGLYNEQF	TRBV18	TRBJ2-1	.
ATSRATGNEKLF	TRBV15	TRBJ1-4	.
ASSVTVSYEQY	TRBV6-5	TRBJ2-7	.
ASSPQGAGTEAF	TRBV19	TRBJ1-1	.
ARRGAQHGNEQF	TRBV21-1	TRBJ2-1	.
ASSMDRNTEAF	TRBV28	TRBJ1-1	once
ASSPDTGELF	TRBV11-3	TRBJ2-2	.
ASSFFFSGGEDEQY	TRBV7-2	TRBJ2-7	.
ASSILPVSYNEQF	TRBV19	TRBJ2-1	once